Following are 29 T cell receptor beta chains from one sample sequenced in a study of blood T cells in healthy people across ages (dated by TCRdb to 2013 to 2016). The library was obtained by 5' RACE. Sequenced on an Illumina HiSeq 2500. A second PCR of roughly 6 to 11 cycles was performed with a sample-barcoded 5' primer and a J-beta primer mix. TCRdb cleaned the public reads at Q25 with fastp, built clones with MiXCR and kept in-frame beta chains. Rows with one shared CDR3 protein collapse into an entry with the most common genes and DNA. Here the sample has fewer than 2,000,000 distinct CDR3 sequences; approximately 32% occur a single time. The ten largest clonotypes hold roughly 12% of the sample. The sample comprised blood. All receptors come from a woman in her 30s in good health.

The V and J genes are TRBV9 and TRBJ2-5; D remains ambiguous. The V and J ends lost 0 bases and 2 bases respectively, with 8 bases between them. The CDR3 extends over 14 amino acids. Germline lookup yields CDR1 SGDLS and CDR2 YYNGEE. CDR3 sequence: CASSVEVSQETQYF. CDR3 sequence (DNA): TGTGCCAGCAGCGTAGAGGTCAGTCAAGAGACCCAGTACTTC.

This clonotype has more than one count but fewer than ten. The chain combines TRBV3-1 with TRBJ2-1; either TRBD1 or TRBD2 may supply D (5 bases each). From germline, CDR1 is LGHDT and CDR2 YNNKEL (reference sequence). Trimming took off 2 bases at V and 2 bases at J, with 10 bases between the two ends. This CDR3 spans 15 amino acids. Here the CDR3 reads CASSQRDVTYNEQFF. Here the CDR3 DNA reads TGTGCCAGCAGCCAAAGGGACGTCACCTACAATGAGCAGTTCTTC.

Regarding this clonotype: A much larger clone differs by one base, so this may be a read error. The chain joins TRBV2 to TRBJ1-2; possible D gene TRBD1, 5 bases. This CDR3 contains 12 residues. The V end was cut by 10 bases, the J end by 8 bases, with 17 bases between. Germline-derived CDR1 and CDR2 are SNHLY and FYNNEI. Written as DNA, the CDR3 is TGTGCCAACAGCGTCTGGCAGGGCGGCTACACCTTC. Translating gives CANSVWQGGYTF.

This clonotype has more than one count but fewer than ten. The gene calls are TRBV2 and TRBJ2-7, with TRBD1 matching 12 bases. The germline CDR1 and CDR2 sequences are SNHLY and FYNNEI. J was trimmed by 7 bases and V by 5 bases; bases with no gene match: 12. CDR3 size: 16 residues. The CDR3 spells CASSHEPGQGAREQYF. As DNA, the CDR3 is TGTGCCAGCAGTCACGAACCGGGACAGGGGGCGCGGGAGCAGTACTTC. Using reference TRBV2 and TRBJ2-7 for the parts outside the CDR3, the full variable domain is EPEVTQTPSHQVTQMGQEVILRCVPISNHLYFYWYRQILGQKVEFLVSFYNNEISEKSEIFDDQFSVERPDGSNFTLKIRSTKLEDSAMYFCASSHEPGQGAREQYFGPGTRLTVT.

With regard to this clonotype: At one of its ends the junction is not consistent with the germline gene, which may arise from a read error. The CDR3 sequence: CAGSHPSLAEDTQYF. CDR3 nucleotide sequence: TGCGCCGGCAGCCATCCCTCACTAGCTGAAGATACGCAGTATTTT. The V gene is TRBV4-1, the J gene TRBJ2-3; the D gene is possibly TRBD2 (6 bases). Per the germline V gene, CDR1 is MGHRA and CDR2 is YSYEKL. The CDR3 extends over 15 amino acids.

This rearrangement joins TRBV7-2 to TRBJ2-7; D is perhaps TRBD1 or TRBD2 (5 bases each). This CDR3 spans 13 amino acids. The V end lost 7 bases, the J end lost 0 bases, and 10 bases lay between the germline ends. The germline CDR1 and CDR2 sequences are SGHTA and FQGNSA. The DNA for the CDR3 is TGTGCCAGCAACCGGGGCCACTCCTACGAGCAGTACTTC. Its translation: CASNRGHSYEQYF. The full variable domain, its missing parts supplied by reference TRBV7-2 and TRBJ2-7, is GAGVSQSPSNKVTEKGKDVELRCDPISGHTALYWYRQSLGQGLEFLIYFQGNSAPDKSGLPSDRFSAERTGGSVSTLTIQRTQQEDSAVYLCASNRGHSYEQYFGPGTRLTVT.

V and J are TRBV6-2 or TRBV6-3 and TRBJ2-3, with D possibly matching TRBD2 (6 bases). The germline V gene has CDR1 MNHEY and CDR2 SVGEGT. The CDR3 extends over 14 amino acids. Trimming removed 7 bases at V and 4 bases at J, with 15 bases between. The CDR3 DNA reads TGTGCCAGCAACAAACTAGCTTTCGCAGATACGCAGTATTTT. Translated: CASNKLAFADTQYF.

The V call is TRBV7-9, the J call TRBJ2-7, with D perhaps being TRBD1 or TRBD2 (6 bases each). Trimming cost V 7 bases and J 3 bases, with 19 bases left between them. Germline V CDR1 and CDR2: SEHNR, FQNEAQ (reference sequence). The CDR3 contains 15 residues. The CDR3 is CASKPRGSGYYEQYF. CDR3 sequence (DNA): TGTGCCAGCAAACCCAGGGGTAGCGGATACTACGAGCAGTACTTC.

The V call is TRBV6-2 or TRBV6-3, the J call TRBJ1-2; TRBD1 agrees at 7 bases. The CDR3 runs 15 residues. Germline V gene sequence: CDR1 MNHEY, CDR2 SVGEGT. Trimming cost V 6 bases and J 2 bases; bases outside gene matches: 9. The CDR3 DNA is TGTGCCAGCAGACCCGGGATAGGGGGCAACTATGGCTACACCTTC. This encodes CASRPGIGGNYGYTF.

The chain couples TRBV7-9 to TRBJ2-3; possible D gene TRBD2, 6 bases. Germline assignment: CDR1 SEHNR and CDR2 FQNEAQ (reference sequence). With 5 bases removed from V and 0 bases from J, the gap between germline ends came to 15 bases. The CDR3 loop spans 16 amino acids. The CDR3 here is CASSPRTTLSTDTQYF. CDR3 DNA sequence: TGTGCCAGCAGCCCGAGGACTACCCTAAGCACAGATACGCAGTATTTT.

The V and J genes are TRBV7-9 and TRBJ1-2; 7 bases align to TRBD1. After removal of 2 bases from V and 2 bases from J, the junction contained 2 bases not matched to a gene. In germline, CDR1 is SEHNR, CDR2 FQNEAQ (reference sequence). The CDR3 has 14 amino acids. The CDR3 here is CASSLMGQNYGYTF. The CDR3 region has the DNA TGTGCCAGCAGCTTAATGGGACAGAACTATGGCTACACCTTC.

Worth noting for this clonotype: A much larger clone is a single base away; this may be a read error. V gene TRBV6-5 combines with J gene TRBJ2-5, with D perhaps matching TRBD1 (6 bases). The end of the DNA is better explained by TRBJ2-7, so the J call may be wrong. CDR3 length equals 12 residues. Germline CDR1 is MNHEY and CDR2 is SVGAGI. CDR3 DNA: TGTGCCTGCTCAGGGGAAACCTACGAGCAGTACTTC. Translating it yields CACSGETYEQYF.

This sequence joins TRBV3-1 and TRBJ1-5; D is unresolved. Germline CDR1 is LGHDT and CDR2 is YNNKEL (reference sequence). With 4 bases removed from V and 0 bases from J, the gap between germline ends came to 22 bases. The CDR3 totals 19 residues. CDR3 residues: CASSPRRPVPGGSNQPQHF. CDR3 nucleotide sequence: TGTGCCAGCAGCCCCCGCCGCCCCGTGCCGGGTGGTAGCAATCAGCCCCAGCATTTT.

The CDR3 nucleotides are TGTGCCACCAGCAGAGAACCGGGACAGGCCTACTATGGCTACACCTTC. Protein: CATSREPGQAYYGYTF. J is TRBJ1-2 and V is TRBV15, with 8 bases identical to TRBD1. Germline CDR1 LNHNV, CDR2 YYDKDF (reference sequence). The CDR3 consists of 16 residues. The V segment lost 0 bases and the J segment 3 bases; nucleotides outside the gene matches: 6.

The rearrangement joins TRBV6-1 to TRBJ1-2; no reliable D call. The germline V gene has CDR1 MNHNS and CDR2 SASEGT. This CDR3 has 14 residues. Deletions cut 1 base from V and 4 bases from J, with 10 bases between. The chain's CDR3 is CASSEGRGIYGYTF. The CDR3 nucleotides are TGTGCCAGCAGTGAAGGGAGAGGGATCTATGGCTACACCTTC.

Remarks on this clonotype: One end of the junction fails to match germline, which may point to a read error. The chain recombines TRBV4-1 with TRBJ2-3; possible D gene TRBD1, 6 bases. CDR3 size: 14 residues. Germline CDR1 MGHRA, CDR2 YSYEKL. CDR3 amino acids: CASSGLGDTGTQYF. The CDR3, as DNA: TGCGCCAGCAGCGGCCTAGGGGACACAGGTACGCAGTATTTT.

This clonotype has just a few counts. The V call is TRBV5-1, the J call TRBJ2-7; D perhaps matches TRBD1 (6 bases). Germline CDR1 is SGHRS and CDR2 is YFSETQ. The CDR3 is 14 amino acids. The germline V and J ends were trimmed by 5 bases and 2 bases, with 14 bases remaining between them. CDR3: CASRIRTATYEQYF. The CDR3 DNA is TGCGCCAGCAGGATCAGGACAGCTACCTACGAGCAGTACTTC.

The table lists this clonotype with a few counts. The chain carries TRBV9 and TRBJ2-1; 9 positions agree with TRBD1. Germline V CDR1 and CDR2: SGDLS, YYNGEE. The CDR3 loop spans 17 amino acids. V lost 4 bases and J lost 0; bases outside the gene matches: 8. The CDR3 region has the DNA TGTGCCAGCAGCAGGGACAGGGCCTCAAGCTCCTACAATGAGCAGTTCTTC. It is translated as CASSRDRASSSYNEQFF.

The gene calls are TRBV6-5 and TRBJ2-7, with D unresolved. The germline gives CDR1 MNHEY, CDR2 SVGAGI. Trimming shortened V by 8 bases and J by 7 bases, and 18 bases separated the two germline ends. This CDR3 region has 13 residues. The CDR3 reads CASWSGTYNEQYF. The DNA for the CDR3 is TGTGCCAGCTGGTCGGGTACCTACAATGAGCAGTACTTC.

The chain is built from TRBV12-3 or TRBV12-4 and TRBJ2-7, with D perhaps given as TRBD1 or TRBD2 (5 bases each). Deletions cut 4 bases from V and 4 bases from J, with 8 bases between. The CDR3 is 12 amino acids. CDR3 DNA: TGTGCCAGCAGTTGGGGGAATTACGAGCAGTACTTC. This codes for CASSWGNYEQYF.

The chain is built from TRBV20-1 and TRBJ1-6; unclear D gene. Germline lookup yields CDR1 DFQATT and CDR2 SNEGSKA (reference sequence). The CDR3 runs 15 residues. V shed 1 base and J shed 7 bases, with 14 bases lying between them. The CDR3 bases are TGCAGTGCTAGAGGGGAACAGACGATAAATTCACCCCTCCACTTT. Encoded protein: CSARGEQTINSPLHF.

The V and J genes are TRBV6-1 and TRBJ2-3; 11 bases line up with TRBD2. The ends lost 4 bases at V and 5 bases at J; junction bases unmatched: 2. Germline CDR1 MNHNS, CDR2 SASEGT. This CDR3 is 14 amino acids long. The CDR3 here is CASSVAGGRDTQYF. The CDR3 bases are TGTGCCAGCAGTGTAGCGGGGGGGAGAGATACGCAGTATTTT.

This chain joins TRBV2 and TRBJ2-5; D may be TRBD2 (6 bases). This CDR3 comprises 14 residues. Germline V CDR1 and CDR2: SNHLY, FYNNEI. The germline V and J ends were trimmed by 8 bases and 5 bases, with 18 bases remaining between them. This CDR3 reads CASSRAGSRETQYF. CDR3 bases: TGTGCCAGCTCCCGGGCGGGGAGCAGGGAGACCCAGTACTTC.

The sample holds many counts of this clonotype. J is TRBJ2-7 and V is TRBV12-3 or TRBV12-4, with TRBD1 matching 8 bases. V shed 5 bases and J 1 base; nucleotides not matched to a gene: 7. The CDR3 runs 15 residues. CDR3 region: CASSRRQGASYEQYF. The CDR3 bases are TGTGCCAGCAGTCGTCGGCAGGGGGCATCCTACGAGCAGTACTTC.

The CDR3 bases are TGTGCCAGCAGTGATGGACAGGGTTTCGATGAGCAGTTCTTC. This encodes CASSDGQGFDEQFF. This sequence joins TRBV25-1 and TRBJ2-1; 8 bases are a match to TRBD1. From germline, CDR1 is MGHDK and CDR2 SYGVNS. With 3 bases clipped from V and 8 bases from J, the junction kept 6 bases outside the gene matches. This CDR3 has 14 residues.

V gene TRBV5-1 combines with J gene TRBJ2-7; 9 bases agree with TRBD2. V gave up 0 bases and J gave up 3 bases; unmatched junction bases: 4. The germline CDR1 and CDR2 sequences are SGHRS and YFSETQ. The CDR3 runs 15 residues. The chain's CDR3 is CASSLDSGGGYEQYF. The CDR3 DNA reads TGCGCCAGCAGCTTGGATAGCGGGGGAGGCTACGAGCAGTACTTC.

This clonotype was found a few times. The V gene is TRBV4-1, the J gene TRBJ2-3; the D gene is possibly TRBD2 (5 bases). Deletions cut 1 base from V and 3 bases from J, with 14 bases between. This CDR3 has 16 residues. Germline V gives CDR1 MGHRA, CDR2 YSYEKL. CDR3 in DNA: TGCGCCAGCAGCCAAGTCGGACTCCAGATAACAGATACGCAGTATTTT. This encodes CASSQVGLQITDTQYF.

This sequence joins TRBV4-1 and TRBJ2-7; 10 bases line up with TRBD2. V trimming: 1 base; J trimming: 2 bases; junction bases outside the gene matches: 5. The CDR3 length is 16 residues. Germline values: CDR1 MGHRA, CDR2 YSYEKL. The CDR3 DNA is TGCGCCAGCAGCCAAGGGGCTAGCGGGAGTGCCTACGAGCAGTACTTC. It codes for CASSQGASGSAYEQYF.

V is TRBV7-2 and J is TRBJ2-3; 7 positions match TRBD2. The CDR3 length is 15 residues. V lost 6 bases and J lost 0; bases outside the gene matches: 6. The germline CDR1 and CDR2 sequences are SGHTA and FQGNSA. CDR3: CASRFTGGSTDTQYF. The CDR3 DNA is TGTGCCAGCAGATTTACGGGGGGAAGCACAGATACGCAGTATTTT.